Listed below are T cell receptor beta chains from one sample, sequenced in a study of blood T cell repertoires in COVID-19. The data were produced by immunoSEQ multiplex PCR, yet TCRdb's version contains in-frame clones alone and is incomplete. Of 150,000 or so clones in the sample, 82% are singletons; the top ten hold over 12%. The sample comprised peripheral blood. Receptor source: a human donor with acute or convalescent COVID-19. The donor label of this sample is uncertain. Both conserved end residues are part of each CDR3. Fields, in order: V gene, J gene, clone size, D gene, CDR3 protein, CDR3 DNA. The D gene is left open where the match is weak. The size entry is marked missing in some rows and otherwise reads once, few, many or a size class.

v_gene: TRBV14
j_gene: TRBJ1-2
abundance: NA
d_gene: TRBD1
CDR3aa: CASSPHLGQVWGYTF
CDR3nt: TGTGCCAGCAGCCCCCATTTGGGACAGGTCTGGGGCTACACCTTC

v_gene: TRBV5-1
j_gene: TRBJ1-1
abundance: once
d_gene: TRBD1
CDR3aa: CASSRNSIGQGGTLNTEAFF
CDR3nt: TGCGCCAGCAGCCGGAATAGTATTGGACAGGGGGGGACTTTGAACACTGAAGCTTTCTTT

v_gene: TRBV6-1
j_gene: TRBJ2-3
abundance: NA
d_gene: NA
CDR3aa: CASSESYGRGADTQYF
CDR3nt: TGTGCCAGCAGTGAATCCTACGGAAGAGGTGCAGATACGCAGTATTTT

v_gene: TRBV10-3
j_gene: TRBJ1-2
abundance: NA
d_gene: TRBD1
CDR3aa: CAISWDSDYGYTF
CDR3nt: TGTGCCATCAGTTGGGACAGCGATTATGGCTACACCTTC

v_gene: TRBV2
j_gene: TRBJ1-4
abundance: NA
d_gene: TRBD1
CDR3aa: CASTVADRVSEKLFF
CDR3nt: TGTGCCAGCACTGTAGCGGACAGGGTGAGCGAAAAACTGTTTTTT

v_gene: TRBV11-2
j_gene: TRBJ1-1
abundance: NA
d_gene: NA
CDR3aa: CASSLRVGRGVGRTEAFF
CDR3nt: TGTGCCAGCAGCTTAAGGGTGGGCAGGGGTGTTGGGCGCACTGAAGCTTTCTTT

v_gene: TRBV4-2
j_gene: TRBJ1-5
abundance: NA
d_gene: NA
CDR3aa: CASSQGRVSNQPQHF
CDR3nt: TGTGCCAGCAGCCAAGGTCGGGTCAGCAATCAGCCCCAGCATTTT

v_gene: TRBV9
j_gene: TRBJ2-2
abundance: once
d_gene: NA
CDR3aa: CASSVQFLTGELFF
CDR3nt: TGTGCCAGCAGCGTACAGTTTCTCACCGGGGAGCTGTTTTTT

v_gene: TRBV5-1
j_gene: TRBJ2-4
abundance: NA
d_gene: NA
CDR3aa: CASSLGAGSAKNIQYF
CDR3nt: TGCGCCAGCAGCTTGGGGGCAGGGTCCGCCAAAAACATTCAGTACTTC

v_gene: TRBV9
j_gene: TRBJ1-1
abundance: NA
d_gene: TRBD1
CDR3aa: CASSVGTGGMNTEAFF
CDR3nt: TGTGCCAGCAGCGTGGGAACAGGGGGCATGAACACTGAAGCTTTCTTT

v_gene: TRBV3-1/TRBV3-2
j_gene: TRBJ1-2
abundance: NA
d_gene: NA
CDR3aa: CASSQDTGSTGYTF
CDR3nt: TGTGCCAGCAGCCAAGATACAGGGTCGACTGGCTACACCTTC

v_gene: TRBV4-3
j_gene: TRBJ1-2
abundance: NA
d_gene: TRBD1
CDR3aa: CASSQEEGWTGKNYGYTF
CDR3nt: TGCGCCAGCAGCCAAGAGGAAGGGTGGACAGGGAAGAACTATGGCTACACCTTC

v_gene: TRBV28
j_gene: TRBJ1-2
abundance: NA
d_gene: NA
CDR3aa: CASSLWGRAANYGYTF
CDR3nt: TGTGCCAGCAGTTTATGGGGCAGGGCCGCCAACTATGGCTACACCTTC

v_gene: TRBV6-5
j_gene: TRBJ1-5
abundance: NA
d_gene: NA
CDR3aa: CASRTDYIGPQHF
CDR3nt: TGTGCCAGCAGGACGGACTATATCGGGCCCCAGCATTTT

v_gene: TRBV6-5
j_gene: TRBJ2-7
abundance: NA
d_gene: NA
CDR3aa: CATRGWGAVYEQYF
CDR3nt: TGTGCCACACGGGGGTGGGGAGCCGTCTACGAGCAGTACTTC

v_gene: TRBV30
j_gene: TRBJ1-1
abundance: NA
d_gene: NA
CDR3aa: CAWRVADRRTEAFF
CDR3nt: TGTGCCTGGAGAGTAGCGGACCGACGCACTGAAGCTTTCTTT

v_gene: TRBV6-5
j_gene: TRBJ1-2
abundance: NA
d_gene: NA
CDR3aa: CASRQDGAYGYTF
CDR3nt: TGTGCCAGCAGACAGGACGGAGCCTATGGCTACACCTTC

v_gene: TRBV7-2
j_gene: TRBJ2-3
abundance: NA
d_gene: NA
CDR3aa: CASSFRERDTQYF
CDR3nt: TGTGCCAGCAGCTTCCGGGAGAGAGATACGCAGTATTTT

v_gene: TRBV15
j_gene: TRBJ1-1
abundance: few
d_gene: NA
CDR3aa: CATRRTTNTEAFF
CDR3nt: TGTGCCACCAGAAGGACAACCAACACTGAAGCTTTCTTT

v_gene: TRBV7-8
j_gene: TRBJ1-2
abundance: NA
d_gene: NA
CDR3aa: CASSPQSHGYTF
CDR3nt: TGTGCCAGCAGCCCACAATCTCATGGCTACACCTTC

v_gene: TRBV2
j_gene: TRBJ2-3
abundance: NA
d_gene: TRBD1
CDR3aa: CASRPRGSTDTQYF
CDR3nt: TGTGCCAGCAGGCCCAGGGGGAGCACAGATACGCAGTATTTT

v_gene: TRBV30
j_gene: TRBJ2-1
abundance: NA
d_gene: NA
CDR3aa: CAWSVHSYNEQFF
CDR3nt: TGTGCCTGGAGTGTTCACTCCTACAATGAGCAGTTCTTC

v_gene: TRBV4-2
j_gene: TRBJ1-1
abundance: once
d_gene: NA
CDR3aa: CASSPLQGRSLENTEAFF
CDR3nt: TGTGCCAGCAGCCCCCTACAGGGAAGGAGTTTGGAGAACACTGAAGCTTTCTTT

v_gene: TRBV25-1
j_gene: TRBJ2-1
abundance: NA
d_gene: TRBD2
CDR3aa: CASSEFGTSGGIRNEQFF
CDR3nt: TGTGCCAGCAGTGAATTTGGGACTAGCGGGGGGATACGGAATGAGCAGTTCTTC

v_gene: TRBV5-1
j_gene: TRBJ1-6
abundance: NA
d_gene: NA
CDR3aa: CASREGSNSPLHF
CDR3nt: TGCGCCAGCAGGGAGGGGAGTAATTCACCCCTCCACTTT

v_gene: TRBV7-2
j_gene: TRBJ1-2
abundance: NA
d_gene: TRBD1
CDR3aa: CASGRDRGQSGYTF
CDR3nt: TGTGCCAGCGGCCGGGACAGGGGGCAGAGTGGCTACACCTTC

v_gene: TRBV7-2
j_gene: TRBJ2-5
abundance: NA
d_gene: TRBD2
CDR3aa: CASSFSSGVGETQYF
CDR3nt: TGTGCCAGCAGCTTTTCTAGCGGGGTGGGAGAGACCCAGTACTTC

v_gene: TRBV18
j_gene: TRBJ2-7
abundance: NA
d_gene: TRBD1
CDR3aa: CASSPGFGDRGREQYF
CDR3nt: TGTGCCAGCTCACCTGGGTTCGGAGACAGGGGGCGCGAGCAGTACTTC

v_gene: TRBV5-6
j_gene: TRBJ1-2
abundance: NA
d_gene: NA
CDR3aa: CASSLVRGPGYGYTF
CDR3nt: TGTGCCAGCAGCTTGGTGCGGGGCCCTGGCTATGGCTACACCTTC

v_gene: TRBV3-1/TRBV3-2
j_gene: TRBJ1-6
abundance: few
d_gene: TRBD1
CDR3aa: CASSQSTGDSPLHF
CDR3nt: TGTGCCAGCAGCCAGTCGACAGGGGACTCACCCCTCCACTTT

v_gene: TRBV4-1
j_gene: TRBJ1-2
abundance: NA
d_gene: NA
CDR3aa: CASSHQQGSNYGYTF
CDR3nt: TGCGCCAGCAGCCACCAACAGGGCTCAAACTATGGCTACACCTTC

v_gene: TRBV15
j_gene: TRBJ1-1
abundance: NA
d_gene: NA
CDR3aa: CATSRNPQGNTEAFF
CDR3nt: TGTGCCACCAGCAGGAACCCACAGGGGAACACTGAAGCTTTCTTT

v_gene: TRBV3-1/TRBV3-2
j_gene: TRBJ1-1
abundance: NA
d_gene: TRBD1
CDR3aa: CASSRTGVNTEAFF
CDR3nt: TGTGCCAGCAGCCGGACAGGAGTGAACACTGAAGCTTTCTTT

v_gene: TRBV4-1
j_gene: TRBJ2-5
abundance: NA
d_gene: NA
CDR3aa: CASSQDRGTQYF
CDR3nt: TGCGCCAGCAGCCAAGATAGAGGGACCCAGTACTTC

v_gene: TRBV11-2
j_gene: TRBJ1-5
abundance: once
d_gene: NA
CDR3aa: CASSPVPSNQPQHF
CDR3nt: TGTGCCAGCAGCCCAGTCCCTAGCAATCAGCCCCAGCATTTT

v_gene: TRBV18
j_gene: TRBJ1-1
abundance: NA
d_gene: TRBD1
CDR3aa: CASSLRRGQGNTEAFF
CDR3nt: TGTGCCAGCTCACTTCGCAGGGGGCAGGGGAACACTGAAGCTTTCTTT

v_gene: TRBV5-1
j_gene: TRBJ1-5
abundance: many
d_gene: NA
CDR3aa: CASSPEISGGNQPQHF
CDR3nt: TGCGCCAGCAGCCCGGAGATTTCGGGGGGCAATCAGCCCCAGCATTTT

v_gene: TRBV6-2/TRBV6-3
j_gene: TRBJ1-1
abundance: NA
d_gene: TRBD1
CDR3aa: CASSKSQGARNTEAFF
CDR3nt: TGTGCCAGCAGTAAATCCCAGGGGGCCCGGAACACTGAAGCTTTCTTT

v_gene: TRBV7-2
j_gene: TRBJ1-1
abundance: few
d_gene: TRBD1
CDR3aa: CASSFRTGRNTEAFF
CDR3nt: TGTGCCAGCAGCTTCCGGACAGGGAGGAACACTGAAGCTTTCTTT

v_gene: TRBV5-6
j_gene: TRBJ1-6
abundance: NA
d_gene: NA
CDR3aa: CASSFDRRKNSPLHF
CDR3nt: TGTGCCAGCAGTTTTGACAGGCGTAAGAATTCACCCCTCCACTTT

v_gene: TRBV7-2
j_gene: TRBJ1-4
abundance: NA
d_gene: TRBD1
CDR3aa: CASSFYGQVNEKLFF
CDR3nt: TGTGCCAGCAGCTTTTACGGACAGGTTAATGAAAAACTGTTTTTT

v_gene: TRBV5-1
j_gene: TRBJ2-5
abundance: NA
d_gene: NA
CDR3aa: CASKGGLETQYF
CDR3nt: TGCGCCTCCAAGGGCGGGTTAGAGACCCAGTACTTC

v_gene: TRBV5-1
j_gene: TRBJ1-1
abundance: NA
d_gene: TRBD1
CDR3aa: CASSFRTGGDTEAFF
CDR3nt: TGCGCCAGCAGCTTCCGGACAGGGGGGGACACTGAAGCTTTCTTT

v_gene: TRBV2
j_gene: TRBJ1-1
abundance: few
d_gene: NA
CDR3aa: CASSVSNTEAFF
CDR3nt: TGTGCCAGCAGTGTCTCGAACACTGAAGCTTTCTTT

v_gene: TRBV18
j_gene: TRBJ2-3
abundance: NA
d_gene: NA
CDR3aa: CASSPSDTQYF
CDR3nt: TGTGCCAGCTCACCCTCAGATACGCAGTATTTT

v_gene: TRBV19
j_gene: TRBJ1-2
abundance: NA
d_gene: NA
CDR3aa: CASSIKPPPGSDGYTF
CDR3nt: TGTGCCAGTAGTATTAAGCCCCCACCAGGGTCTGATGGCTACACCTTC

v_gene: TRBV9
j_gene: TRBJ1-1
abundance: NA
d_gene: NA
CDR3aa: CASSADPTGRPEAFF
CDR3nt: TGTGCCAGCAGCGCAGACCCTACAGGGCGCCCTGAAGCTTTCTTT

v_gene: TRBV3-1/TRBV3-2
j_gene: TRBJ1-3
abundance: NA
d_gene: TRBD1
CDR3aa: CASSRMDRASGNTIYF
CDR3nt: TGTGCCAGCAGCCGGATGGACAGGGCCTCTGGAAACACCATATATTTT

v_gene: TRBV19
j_gene: TRBJ1-2
abundance: NA
d_gene: TRBD1
CDR3aa: CASSLQGGFSNYGYTF
CDR3nt: TGTGCCAGTAGCCTTCAGGGGGGCTTTTCTAACTATGGCTACACCTTC

v_gene: TRBV5-1
j_gene: TRBJ1-4
abundance: NA
d_gene: TRBD1
CDR3aa: CASSPRTGRDEKLFF
CDR3nt: TGCGCCAGCAGCCCAAGGACAGGGAGGGATGAAAAACTGTTTTTT